These 23 T cell receptor beta chains share one sample of origin, sequenced in a study of radiation and T cells in renal cell carcinoma. The protocol was immunoSEQ multiplex PCR, while the TCRdb copy is restricted to in-frame clones and leaves out a portion. The sample holds roughly 86,000 clones, roughly 80% seen once. Time point meaning: blood 4 weeks post-SBRT, at nephrectomy. This sample's treatment: 15 Gy SBRT to primary tumor, nephrectomy 4 weeks later. This sample comprised blood, obtained from a patient whose treatment included radiotherapy and nephrectomy. The receptors here all came from a man aged 50 to 59 with renal cell carcinoma.

The chain is built from TRBV18 and TRBJ1-1; D not resolved. V was trimmed by 3 bases and J by 2 bases, leaving 7 bases between them. CDR1 and CDR2 from the germline V gene are KGHSH and LQKENI. The CDR3 length is 13 residues. DNA of the CDR3: TGTGCCAGCTCACCTGACATAAACACTGAAGCTTTCTTT. Protein product: CASSPDINTEAFF.

The rearrangement joins TRBV2 to TRBJ1-2; D gene ambiguous. V was cut by 6 bases and J by 5 bases, with 10 bases left in between. CDR3 length: 12 residues. Germline values: CDR1 SNHLY, CDR2 FYNNEI. The CDR3 coding sequence is TGTGCCAGCAGACTAGTGGGGTATGGCTACACCTTC. This codes for CASRLVGYGYTF.

The gene calls are TRBV7-2 and TRBJ2-3; 7 bases are shared with TRBD2. The CDR3 has 17 amino acids. J gave up 3 bases and V 3 bases, and 12 bases lay outside the gene matches. CDR1 is SGHTA, CDR2 FQGNSA, per germline. CDR3 protein: CASSFFRRSGVTDTQYF. CDR3 DNA sequence: TGTGCCAGCAGCTTCTTTAGGAGAAGCGGGGTGACAGATACGCAGTATTTT.

The gene calls are TRBV6-5 and TRBJ2-5; TRBD1 matches 9 bases. Germline V gives CDR1 MNHEY, CDR2 SVGAGI. V shed 6 bases, J shed 5 bases, and the junction held 7 bases outside the gene matches. The CDR3 covers 14 residues. DNA for the CDR3: TGTGCCAGCAGACTACAGGGGGCGGAGGAGACCCAGTACTTC. Residues: CASRLQGAEETQYF.

The chain has TRBV5-1 and TRBJ1-4; TRBD1 might be the D (6 bases). V lost 3 bases, J lost 7 bases, and 10 bases lay in between. The CDR3 extends over 13 amino acids. The germline gives CDR1 SGHRS, CDR2 YFSETQ. The CDR3 DNA sequence: TGCGCCAGCAGCTGGAGGGGGGGTGAAAAACTGTTTTTT. It specifies CASSWRGGEKLFF.

The chain uses TRBV5-8 and TRBJ2-1, with 9 bases matching TRBD2. The CDR3 is made up of 16 amino acids. J gave up 4 bases and V 4 bases, and 9 bases lay outside the gene matches. The V gene's germline CDR1 is SGHTS and CDR2 YDEGEE. The CDR3 nucleotides read TGTGCCAGCAGCGGGGGTAGCGGGAGAGGTTACAATGAGCAGTTCTTC. It encodes CASSGGSGRGYNEQFF.

The rearrangement joins TRBV5-1 to TRBJ1-5; tentative D call: TRBD1 (6 bases). V was pared by 5 bases and J by 1 base, with 16 bases between. In germline, CDR1 is SGHRS, CDR2 YFSETQ. The CDR3 covers 16 residues. CDR3 sequence: CASREEAGTSNQPQHF. Here the CDR3 DNA reads TGCGCCAGCAGGGAAGAGGCCGGGACAAGCAATCAGCCCCAGCATTTT.

The genes are TRBV5-1 and TRBJ2-1; 9 bases are a match to TRBD2. The CDR3 runs 16 residues. Germline V lookup: CDR1 SGHRS, CDR2 YFSETQ. V shed 4 bases, J shed 4 bases, and the junction held 9 bases outside the gene matches. CDR3 sequence: CASSTGIAGVYNEQFF. The CDR3 DNA reads as TGCGCCAGCAGCACGGGGATAGCGGGAGTTTACAATGAGCAGTTCTTC.

V usage is TRBV29-1 and J usage is TRBJ1-1; 8 bases line up with TRBD1. The CDR3 sequence is 13 residues long. Germline V gene sequence: CDR1 SQVTM, CDR2 ANQGSEA. With V trimmed by 7 bases and J by 2 bases, 6 bases remained unmatched. The CDR3 sequence: CSARTGLNTEAFF. CDR3 in DNA: TGCAGCGCCCGGACAGGGTTAAACACTGAAGCTTTCTTT.

The rearrangement links TRBV6-5 to TRBJ1-2; D possibly corresponds to TRBD1 (6 bases). Trimming took off 7 bases at V and 2 bases at J, with 11 bases between the two ends. The CDR3 extends over 13 amino acids. The germline CDR1 and CDR2 sequences are MNHEY and SVGAGI. CDR3 region: CASKGGFNYGYTF. The DNA of the CDR3 is TGTGCCAGCAAGGGGGGTTTCAACTATGGCTACACCTTC.

This clone was picked up one time. The V gene is TRBV2, the J gene TRBJ1-6; D possibly corresponds to TRBD1 (6 bases). Germline assignment: CDR1 SNHLY and CDR2 FYNNEI. Trimming took off 8 bases at V and 8 bases at J, with 13 bases between the two ends. The CDR3 extends over 13 amino acids. The CDR3: CASGTDSHSPLHF. The CDR3 DNA follows: TGTGCCAGCGGGACGGACAGCCATTCACCCCTCCACTTT.

DNA for the CDR3: TGTGCCAGCAGTTTATCTGTTAGCGGGAAGCTCGAGCAGTACTTC. It is translated as CASSLSVSGKLEQYF. The chain couples TRBV27 to TRBJ2-7, with TRBD2 identical over 8 bases. Germline CDR1 and CDR2: MNHEY and SMNVEV (reference sequence). CDR3 length equals 15 residues. V lost 0 bases, J lost 6 bases, and 7 bases stayed unmatched.

The chain employs TRBV9 and TRBJ2-5; D call uncertain. In germline, CDR1 is SGDLS, CDR2 YYNGEE. This CDR3 region has 14 residues. The ends were cut back, 0 bases at V and 3 bases at J, with 9 bases in the middle. The CDR3 protein is CASSVAGLEETQYF. The CDR3 nucleotides are TGTGCCAGCAGCGTAGCGGGCCTCGAAGAGACCCAGTACTTC.

This chain uses TRBV29-1 with TRBJ1-2; 7 nucleotides agree with TRBD1. This CDR3 comprises 12 residues. With V trimmed by 7 bases and J by 3 bases, 5 bases remained unmatched. Looked up from germline, CDR1 is SQVTM and CDR2 is ANQGSEA. The DNA for the CDR3 is TGCAGCGCACATACAGGGGACTATGGCTACACCTTC. Translated: CSAHTGDYGYTF.

This sequence joins TRBV19 and TRBJ2-7; no clear D gene. Germline V gives CDR1 LNHDA, CDR2 SQIVND (reference sequence). The CDR3 is made up of 12 amino acids. V was clipped by 2 bases and J by 6 bases, with 8 bases between them. The CDR3 sequence: CASSITTTEQYF. The CDR3 nucleotides read TGTGCCAGTAGTATAACGACGACCGAGCAGTACTTC.

This clone was seen more than once but under ten times. The chain couples TRBV29-1 to TRBJ2-2; a weak D match, TRBD2 (5 bases). CDR1 and CDR2 from the germline V gene are SQVTM and ANQGSEA. Trimming took off 5 bases at V and 4 bases at J, with 11 bases between the two ends. This CDR3 comprises 13 residues. CDR3 sequence reads: CSVPGLGTGELFF. The CDR3 nucleotides read TGCAGCGTTCCGGGATTGGGCACCGGGGAGCTGTTTTTT.

In DNA, the CDR3 is TGTGCCAGCAGCCAACAACAGGGGGCTGAAGCTTTCTTT. It specifies CASSQQQGAEAFF. The chain recombines TRBV4-2 with TRBJ1-1; 8 bases are shared with TRBD1. V lost 2 bases and J lost 6; bases outside the gene matches: 2. Germline V gene sequence: CDR1 LGHNA, CDR2 YNFKEQ. CDR3 length: 13 amino acids.

The CDR3 nucleotides are TGTGCCAGCAGCCCCCCGGGACTAGCGGGGGGCCAGCAGTTCTTC. Translating it yields CASSPPGLAGGQQFF. V and J are TRBV7-8 and TRBJ2-1; 15 positions agree with TRBD2. The germline gives CDR1 SGHVS, CDR2 FQNEAQ. After removal of 5 bases from V and 11 bases from J, the junction contained 7 bases not matched to a gene. CDR3 length: 15 residues.

The J gene is TRBJ1-5, the V gene TRBV4-1, with TRBD1 matching over 8 bases. The CDR3 is 19 residues long. CDR1 is MGHRA, CDR2 YSYEKL, per germline. J gave up 2 bases and V 1 base, and 13 bases lay outside the gene matches. CDR3 sequence (DNA): TGCGCCAGCAGCCAAGGGTCGGGACAGGTATTGCCGGGCAATCAGCCCCAGCATTTT. Translated: CASSQGSGQVLPGNQPQHF.

The CDR3 spells CASSLDPVSAEQFF. The CDR3 bases are TGTGCCAGCAGCTTAGATCCCGTGTCAGCTGAGCAGTTCTTC. The gene calls are TRBV7-6 and TRBJ2-1; no definite D call. Germline V gives CDR1 SGHVS, CDR2 FNYEAQ. The CDR3 has 14 amino acids. The germline V and J ends were trimmed by 1 base and 9 bases, with 13 bases remaining between them.

This clone was recorded once. This sequence joins TRBV7-9 and TRBJ2-3; D remains ambiguous. This CDR3 region has 13 residues. Per germline, CDR1 SEHNR and CDR2 FQNEAQ (reference sequence). Trimming left V 1 base short and J 6 bases short, with 8 bases between. The CDR3 nucleotides read TGTGCCAGCAGCTTAGAGCCTATGGATACGCAGTATTTT. Protein: CASSLEPMDTQYF.

This chain links TRBV7-9 with TRBJ2-5, with no clear D. The germline gives CDR1 SEHNR, CDR2 FQNEAQ (reference sequence). V was shortened by 5 bases and J by 5 bases, with 6 bases between the two germline ends. This CDR3 spans 11 amino acids. CDR3 loop: CASSVTETQYF. CDR3 nucleotide sequence: TGTGCCAGCAGCGTCACTGAGACCCAGTACTTC. The full variable domain, its missing parts supplied by reference TRBV7-9 and TRBJ2-5, is DTGVSQNPRHKITKRGQNVTFRCDPISEHNRLYWYRQTLGQGPEFLTYFQNEAQLEKSRLLSDRFSAERPKGSFSTLEIQRTEQGDSAMYLCASSVTETQYFGPGTRLLVL.

V and J are TRBV7-2 and TRBJ1-3; the match to TRBD1 covers 7 bases. Per germline, CDR1 SGHTA and CDR2 FQGNSA. This CDR3 is 13 amino acids long. The V and J ends lost 2 bases and 8 bases, in that order; junction bases with no gene match: 3. This CDR3 reads CASSLRQGDTIYF. The CDR3 DNA is TGTGCCAGCAGCTTACGACAGGGTGACACCATATATTTT. Supplemented by reference TRBV7-2 and TRBJ1-3, the full variable domain reads GAGVSQSPSNKVTEKGKDVELRCDPISGHTALYWYRQSLGQGLEFLIYFQGNSAPDKSGLPSDRFSAERTGGSVSTLTIQRTQQEDSAVYLCASSLRQGDTIYFGEGSWLTVV.